The present TCR beta chain was sequenced within a study of T-cell memory formation after mild COVID-19. On the study more broadly: The TCR clusters were mostly specific to one donor.

This clonotype appeared a few times. The antigen is not known. TCRdb recomputed calls from the 5' RACE reads with MiXCR, one row per CDR3 protein. The sample shows around 320,000 distinct CDR3 sequences, approximately 14% of them seen only once. CDR1 and CDR2 from the germline V gene are SEHNR and FQNEAQ (reference sequence). The V segment lost 5 bases and the J segment 0 bases; nucleotides outside the gene matches: 5. The CDR3 covers 15 residues. Overall study results and limits: Among contracting clones, CD4+ were mainly CM/EM and CD8+ enriched in EMRA. CD4+ bias marked clones expanding day 15 to 37, unlike balanced contracting clones.

The clonotype comes from a man aged 18 to 35 who had mild COVID-19 (a few samples of this study predate the infection). Cell type and time point are not known. V is TRBV7-9 and J is TRBJ2-7; TRBD2 agrees at 9 bases. Sequences were obtained from PBMCs or a T cell subset sorted from them (not recorded which). The CDR3 nucleotides are TGTGCCAGCAGCGGGGGGACTAGCTTCTCCTACGAGCAGTACTTC. This codes for CASSGGTSFSYEQYF.